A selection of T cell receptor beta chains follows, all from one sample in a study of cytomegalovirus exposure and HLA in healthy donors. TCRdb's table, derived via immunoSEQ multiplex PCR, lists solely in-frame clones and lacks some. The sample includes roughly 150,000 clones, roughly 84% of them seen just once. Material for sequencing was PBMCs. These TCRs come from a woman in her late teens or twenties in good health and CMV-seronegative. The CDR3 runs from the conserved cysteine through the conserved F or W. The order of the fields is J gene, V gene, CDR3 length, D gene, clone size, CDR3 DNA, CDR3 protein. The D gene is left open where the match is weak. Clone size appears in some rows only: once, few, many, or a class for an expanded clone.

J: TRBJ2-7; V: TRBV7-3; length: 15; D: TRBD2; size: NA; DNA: TGTGCCAGCAGCCCAGCCGGGACTAGCGGGAGCGAGCAGTACTTC; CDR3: CASSPAGTSGSEQYF
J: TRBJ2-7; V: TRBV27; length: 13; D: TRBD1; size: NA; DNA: TGTGCCAGCAGTAGGGACAGCTCCTACGAGCAGTACTTC; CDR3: CASSRDSSYEQYF
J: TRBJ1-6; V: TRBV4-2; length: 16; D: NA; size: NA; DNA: TGTGCCAGCAGCCAAGACAGGGGCTCCTATAATTCACCCCTCCACTTT; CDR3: CASSQDRGSYNSPLHF
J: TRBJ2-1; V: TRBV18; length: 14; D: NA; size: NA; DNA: TGTGCCAGCTCACCTCCATCGACATCCAATGAGCAGTTCTTC; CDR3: CASSPPSTSNEQFF
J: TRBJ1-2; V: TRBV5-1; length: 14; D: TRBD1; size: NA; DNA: TGCGCCAGCAGCCCACAGGGGGCAGTTGGTGGCTACACCTTC; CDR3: CASSPQGAVGGYTF
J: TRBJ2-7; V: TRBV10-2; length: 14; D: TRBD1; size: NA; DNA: TGCGCCAGCAGGGACAGGTCTGGCTTCTACGAGCAGTACTTC; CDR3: CASRDRSGFYEQYF
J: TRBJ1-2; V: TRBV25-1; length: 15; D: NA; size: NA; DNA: TGTGCCAGCAGTGAACATATCTCGGCTAACTATGGCTACACCTTC; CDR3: CASSEHISANYGYTF
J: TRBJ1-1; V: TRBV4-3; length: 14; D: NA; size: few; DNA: TGCGCCAGCAGCCCTTCGCGGGGGAACACTGAAGCTTTCTTT; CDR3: CASSPSRGNTEAFF
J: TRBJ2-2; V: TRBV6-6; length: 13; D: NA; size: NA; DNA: TGTGCCAGCAGACCCTATAACACCGGGGAGCTGTTTTTT; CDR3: CASRPYNTGELFF
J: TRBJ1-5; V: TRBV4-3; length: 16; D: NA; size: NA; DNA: TGCGCCAGCAGCCAAGAGGCGGGACCCACCAATCAGCCCCAGCATTTT; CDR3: CASSQEAGPTNQPQHF
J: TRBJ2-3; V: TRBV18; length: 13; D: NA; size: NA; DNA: TGTGCCAGCTCACCCCCCCGGGCAGATACGCAGTATTTT; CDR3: CASSPPRADTQYF
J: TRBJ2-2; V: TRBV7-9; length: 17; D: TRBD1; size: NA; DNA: TGTGCCAGCAGCCTCGGATTCCTAGGGGGCGGTAACGGGGAGCTGTTTTTT; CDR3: CASSLGFLGGGNGELFF
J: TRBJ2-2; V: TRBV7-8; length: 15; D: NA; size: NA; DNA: TGTGCCAGCAGCTCAGAGGGGGGGCCAACCGGGGAGCTGTTTTTT; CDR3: CASSSEGGPTGELFF
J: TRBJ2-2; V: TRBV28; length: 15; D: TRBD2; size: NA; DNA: TGTGCCAGCTCCCCGGGGGGGAAGGACACCGGGGAGCTGTTTTTT; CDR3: CASSPGGKDTGELFF
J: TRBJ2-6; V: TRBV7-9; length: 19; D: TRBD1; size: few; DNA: TGTGCCAGCAGCTCTTGGCCGGACAGGGTCATCTCTGGGGCCAACGTCCTGACTTTC; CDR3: CASSSWPDRVISGANVLTF
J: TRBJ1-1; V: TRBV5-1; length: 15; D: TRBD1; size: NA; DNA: TGCGCCAGCAGCTTGGTTGGGACAGGGGGCACTGAAGCTTTCTTT; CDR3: CASSLVGTGGTEAFF
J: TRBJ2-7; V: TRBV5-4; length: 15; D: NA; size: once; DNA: TGTGCCAGCAGCCTCGCGTCGAGGGTCTCGACCGAGCAGTACTTC; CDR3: CASSLASRVSTEQYF
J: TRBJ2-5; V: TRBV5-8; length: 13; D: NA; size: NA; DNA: TGTGCCACCGCGCAGCGGGACCAAGAGACCCAGTACTTC; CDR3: CATAQRDQETQYF
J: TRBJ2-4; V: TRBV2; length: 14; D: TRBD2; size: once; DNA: TGTGCCAGCAGTTTACCGGGGGGGCGGAACATTCAGTACTTC; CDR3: CASSLPGGRNIQYF
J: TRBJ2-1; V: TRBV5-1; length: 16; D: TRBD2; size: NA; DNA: TGCGCCAGCAGCATCCCGACTAGCGGGGCCTACAATGAGCAGTTCTTC; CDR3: CASSIPTSGAYNEQFF
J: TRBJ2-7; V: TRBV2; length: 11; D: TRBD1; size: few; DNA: TGTGCCAGCTACGACAGGGCCGAGCAGTACTTC; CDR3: CASYDRAEQYF
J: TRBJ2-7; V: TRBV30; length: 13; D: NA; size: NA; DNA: TGTGCCTGGACGGGAGCGGAGCCCTACGAGCAGTACTTC; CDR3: CAWTGAEPYEQYF
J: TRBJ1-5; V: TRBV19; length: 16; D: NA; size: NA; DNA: TGTGCCAGTAGTATACTTCGGGGAAACGGGGATCAGCCCCAGCATTTT; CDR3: CASSILRGNGDQPQHF
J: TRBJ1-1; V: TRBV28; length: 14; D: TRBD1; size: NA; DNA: TGTGCCAGCAGTTTATTACAGGGGGGCACTGAAGCTTTCTTT; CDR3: CASSLLQGGTEAFF
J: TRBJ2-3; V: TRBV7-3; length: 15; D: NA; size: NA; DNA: TGTGCCAGCAGCTTAGAGGGCACCCGCACAGATACGCAGTATTTT; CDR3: CASSLEGTRTDTQYF
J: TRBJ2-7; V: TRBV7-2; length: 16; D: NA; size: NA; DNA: TGTGCCAGCAGCTCGGAGCGCAGTTATCGGTCCTACGAGCAGTACTTC; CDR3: CASSSERSYRSYEQYF
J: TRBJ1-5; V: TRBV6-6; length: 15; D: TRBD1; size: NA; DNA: TGTGCCAGCAGTTACGTTCAGGGGGTTAATCAGCCCCAGCATTTT; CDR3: CASSYVQGVNQPQHF
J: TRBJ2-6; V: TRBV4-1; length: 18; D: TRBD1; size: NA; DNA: TGCGCCAGCAGCTCCGGCCAGGGGGCCAACTCTGGGGCCAACGTCCTGACTTTC; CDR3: CASSSGQGANSGANVLTF
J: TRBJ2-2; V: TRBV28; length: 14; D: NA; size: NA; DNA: TGTGCCAGCAAAGAGACAGGTTCCACCGGGGAGCTGTTTTTT; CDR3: CASKETGSTGELFF
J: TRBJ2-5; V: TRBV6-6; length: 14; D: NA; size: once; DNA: TGTGCCAGCAGTTACAGGCTAGAAGGCGAGACCCAGTACTTC; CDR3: CASSYRLEGETQYF
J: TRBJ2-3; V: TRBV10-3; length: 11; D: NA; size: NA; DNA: TGTGCCATCACAGGCACAGATACGCAGTATTTT; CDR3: CAITGTDTQYF
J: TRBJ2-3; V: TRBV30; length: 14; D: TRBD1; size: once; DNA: TGTGCCTGTCAACCGGGACAGGGGGCAGATACGCAGTATTTT; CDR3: CACQPGQGADTQYF
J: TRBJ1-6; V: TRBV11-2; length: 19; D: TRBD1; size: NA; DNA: TGTGCCAGCAGCTTAGATTCGGACAGGGCTAGTGATTGGAGATCACCCCTCCACTTT; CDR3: CASSLDSDRASDWRSPLHF